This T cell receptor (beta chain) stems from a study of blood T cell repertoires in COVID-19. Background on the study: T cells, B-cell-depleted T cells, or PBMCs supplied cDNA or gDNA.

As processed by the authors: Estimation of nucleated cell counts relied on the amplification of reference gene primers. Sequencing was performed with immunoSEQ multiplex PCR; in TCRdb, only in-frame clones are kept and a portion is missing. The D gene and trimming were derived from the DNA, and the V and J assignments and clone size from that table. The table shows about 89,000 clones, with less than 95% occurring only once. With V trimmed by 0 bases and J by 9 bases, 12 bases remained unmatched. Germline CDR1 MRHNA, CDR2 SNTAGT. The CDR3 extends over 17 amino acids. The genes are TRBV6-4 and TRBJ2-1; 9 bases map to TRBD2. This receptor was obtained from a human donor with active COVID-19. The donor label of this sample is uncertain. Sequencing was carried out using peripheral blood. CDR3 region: CASSDSMAGGGGSEQFF. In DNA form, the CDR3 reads TGTGCCAGCAGTGACTCGATGGCTGGCGGGGGGGGTAGTGAGCAGTTCTTC.